A single sample is the source of the 8 T cell receptor beta chains below, sequenced in a study of shared clonotypes between healthy human individuals. The assay was immunoSEQ multiplex PCR, and TCRdb's table has in-frame clones only and misses some. Found here are about 100,000 clones, approximately 65% of them singletons; the top ten hold roughly 22%. The sequenced material came from memory CD8+ T cells sorted from blood. Sample subset: CD45RO+ cells pooled with CCR7-negative TemRA cells. The receptors derive from a woman aged 25 to 45 in good health.

The chain is built from TRBV9 and TRBJ2-1; TRBD1 agrees at 7 bases. Germline trimming cut 2 bases from V and 3 bases from J; bases unmatched to any gene: 5. Germline CDR1 reads SGDLS; CDR2 reads YYNGEE. There are 15 residues in the CDR3. CDR3 sequence (DNA): TGTGCCAGCAGCGTCAGGGGGAGTATCTACAATGAGCAGTTCTTC. Its translation is CASSVRGSIYNEQFF.

The chain couples TRBV27 to TRBJ2-1; 10 bases match TRBD2. The length of the CDR3 is 13 residues. Trimming at V came to 7 bases and at J to 7 bases, leaving 4 bases not matched to a gene. Germline values: CDR1 MNHEY, CDR2 SMNVEV (reference sequence). The CDR3 DNA is TGTGCCAGCACGATACTAGCGGGAAATGAGCAGTTCTTC. As protein: CASTILAGNEQFF.

The rearrangement links TRBV6-1 to TRBJ2-3; a possible D gene is TRBD2 (7 bases). Trimming shortened V by 1 base and J by 7 bases, and 18 bases separated the two germline ends. Germline V CDR1 and CDR2: MNHNS, SASEGT. This CDR3 is built from 16 residues. The chain's CDR3 is CASSEDGGGGGNTQYF. The CDR3 coding sequence is TGTGCCAGCAGTGAAGATGGCGGGGGAGGGGGAAATACGCAGTATTTT.

The chain couples TRBV6-5 to TRBJ2-1, with 12 bases identical to TRBD2. V lost 5 bases, J lost 6 bases, and 5 bases stayed unmatched. There are 15 residues in the CDR3. Germline V gene data show CDR1 as MNHEY and CDR2 as SVGAGI. The CDR3 region has the DNA TGTGCCAGCAGTCTAGCGGGAGGGCCTTTCAATGAGCAGTTCTTC. Amino acids: CASSLAGGPFNEQFF.

The J gene is TRBJ2-1, the V gene TRBV25-1; 10 positions agree with TRBD1. Germline CDR1 is MGHDK and CDR2 is SYGVNS. V gave up 7 bases and J gave up 6 bases; unmatched junction bases: 9. This CDR3 contains 15 residues. The CDR3 region is CASTLGTGARNEQFF. CDR3 DNA sequence: TGTGCCAGCACATTAGGGACAGGGGCACGCAATGAGCAGTTCTTC.

This chain connects TRBV6-4 to TRBJ2-2; 10 nucleotides match TRBD2. This CDR3 has 17 residues. Germline values: CDR1 MRHNA, CDR2 SNTAGT. V lost 0 bases to trimming and J lost 4 bases; unmatched junction nucleotides: 5. The CDR3 is CASSDSIQREGTGELFF. The CDR3 nucleotides are TGTGCCAGCAGTGACTCGATTCAGCGGGAGGGCACCGGGGAGCTGTTTTTT.

In this sample, this clone turned up a few times. This same CDR3 is encoded by further DNA sequences in the sample. The chain couples TRBV5-1 to TRBJ2-1, with TRBD2 matching 10 bases. Germline lookup yields CDR1 SGHRS and CDR2 YFSETQ. The J segment lost 4 bases and the V segment lost 0 bases, leaving 1 base of the junction unmatched. This CDR3 is 15 amino acids long. The CDR3 reads CASSLASGSYNEQFF. DNA for the CDR3: TGCGCCAGCAGCTTGGCTAGCGGGAGTTACAATGAGCAGTTCTTC.

The genes are TRBV27 and TRBJ1-2; D is ambiguous. Per the germline V gene, CDR1 is MNHEY and CDR2 is SMNVEV (reference sequence). The CDR3 covers 14 residues. V shed 4 bases and J shed 3 bases, with 12 bases lying between them. DNA of the CDR3: TGTGCCAGCAGTTCGGGTAGTTTGCACTATGGCTACACCTTC. This codes for CASSSGSLHYGYTF.